What follows are 22 T cell receptor beta chains derived from one specimen sequenced in a study of shared clonotypes between healthy human individuals. TCRdb's table, derived via immunoSEQ multiplex PCR, lists solely in-frame clones and lacks some. The repertoire holds some 2.3 million clones, with about 92% as singletons. Sequencing was performed on naive CD4+ T cells from PBMCs. Subset here: CD45RA+ positively selected. The receptors were sampled from a man aged 18 to 35 in good health. Some clones in this sample may be carry-over from other donors' samples.

The rearrangement joins TRBV18 to TRBJ2-5; 9 bases fit TRBD2. This CDR3 contains 15 residues. V shed 2 bases and J 2 bases; nucleotides not matched to a gene: 3. The germline V gene has CDR1 KGHSH and CDR2 LQKENI. CDR3 sequence: CASSPASGTQETQYF. The CDR3 DNA reads TGTGCCAGCTCACCAGCTAGCGGGACTCAAGAGACCCAGTACTTC. The full variable domain, rest sourced from reference TRBV18 and TRBJ2-5, is NAGVMQNPRHLVRRRGQEARLRCSPMKGHSHVYWYRQLPEEGLKFMVYLQKENIIDESGMPKERFSAEFPKEGPSILRIQQVVRGDSAAYFCASSPASGTQETQYFGPGTRLLVL.

Points on this clone: Other DNA sequences in this specimen translate into the identical CDR3. The chain links TRBV9 to TRBJ2-5; no firm D call. The CDR3 contains 14 residues. The V gene's germline CDR1 is SGDLS and CDR2 YYNGEE. Trimming left V 0 bases short and J 1 base short, with 7 bases between. The CDR3 DNA is TGTGCCAGCAGCGTAGGGGGATTCCAAGAGACCCAGTACTTC. The encoded protein is CASSVGGFQETQYF.

The rearrangement joins TRBV19 to TRBJ1-5; TRBD1 aligns across 10 bases. CDR1 LNHDA and CDR2 SQIVND come from the germline V gene (reference sequence). With 3 bases clipped from V and 4 bases from J, the junction kept 3 bases outside the gene matches. The CDR3 has 15 residues. The CDR3 DNA reads as TGTGCCAGTAGTATCGGGACAGGGGTGAATCAGCCCCAGCATTTT. Protein product: CASSIGTGVNQPQHF.

The CDR3 sequence is CSGSYNGIQYF. Written as DNA, the CDR3 is TGCAGCGGATCCTATAATGGCATTCAGTACTTC. This chain links TRBV29-1 with TRBJ2-4; no firm D call. The CDR3 extends over 11 amino acids. Per germline, CDR1 SQVTM and CDR2 ANQGSEA. V gave up 7 bases and J gave up 9 bases, with 13 bases separating them.

The V gene is TRBV28, the J gene TRBJ1-1; 7 bases map to TRBD1. The CDR3 loop spans 18 amino acids. The ends lost 2 bases at V and 0 bases at J; junction bases unmatched: 12. Germline V gene sequence: CDR1 MDHEN, CDR2 SYDVKM. This chain's CDR3 is CASSLVVSGQILNTEAFF. The CDR3 DNA sequence: TGTGCCAGCAGTTTAGTTGTTTCGGGACAGATCCTGAACACTGAAGCTTTCTTT. Filled out from reference TRBV28 and TRBJ1-1, the complete variable domain reads DVKVTQSSRYLVKRTGEKVFLECVQDMDHENMFWYRQDPGLGLRLIYFSYDVKMKEKGDIPEGYSVSREKKERFSLILESASTNQTSMYLCASSLVVSGQILNTEAFFGQGTRLTVV.

The CDR3 nucleotides are TGCGCCAGCAGCACCGGGACCCTGGGGGAAAAACTGTTTTTT. The encoded protein is CASSTGTLGEKLFF. V and J are TRBV5-1 and TRBJ1-4; D is perhaps TRBD1 (5 bases). The CDR3 is 14 amino acids. The germline V gene encodes CDR1 SGHRS and CDR2 YFSETQ. V was shortened by 4 bases and J by 8 bases, with 15 bases between the two germline ends.

This rearrangement joins TRBV7-9 to TRBJ2-7; tentatively, D is TRBD1 (5 bases). The V end was cut by 1 base, the J end by 6 bases, with 10 bases between. Germline lookup yields CDR1 SEHNR and CDR2 FQNEAQ (reference sequence). This CDR3 has 13 residues. CDR3 DNA: TGTGCCAGCAGCTTAGAGGTAGGGGTCGAGCAGTACTTC. Translation gives CASSLEVGVEQYF.

This chain connects TRBV6-1 to TRBJ1-1; D is undetermined. V gave up 2 bases and J gave up 10 bases, with 14 bases separating them. Germline CDR1 MNHNS, CDR2 SASEGT. The CDR3 is 13 residues long. The CDR3, as DNA: TGTGCCAGCAGTGAACGCTGGGTAGATGGAGCTTTCTTT. Amino acids: CASSERWVDGAFF.

CDR3 bases: TGTGCCAGCAGTCCCTGGACAGGGTCATCGCTGGATGAGCAGTTCTTC. This encodes CASSPWTGSSLDEQFF. The V call is TRBV7-8, the J call TRBJ2-1; 8 bases map to TRBD1. Germline-derived CDR1 and CDR2 are SGHVS and FQNEAQ. J was trimmed by 8 bases and V by 6 bases; bases with no gene match: 15. The CDR3 sequence is 16 residues long.

This clone came up once. The rearrangement joins TRBV29-1 to TRBJ1-5; TRBD1 might be the D (5 bases). The CDR3 length is 14 residues. Trimming took off 6 bases at V and 2 bases at J, with 14 bases between the two ends. Germline lookup yields CDR1 SQVTM and CDR2 ANQGSEA. In DNA form, the CDR3 reads TGCAGCGTGGGGCGTGGGGACGGCAATCAGCCCCAGCATTTT. It translates to CSVGRGDGNQPQHF.

The CDR3 region is CASSLPGSAGGGYF. The CDR3, as DNA: TGTGCCAGCAGTTTGCCGGGAAGTGCGGGAGGGGGTTACTTC. V is TRBV28 and J is TRBJ2-4, with 9 bases lining up with TRBD2. This CDR3 spans 14 amino acids. The germline CDR1 and CDR2 sequences are MDHEN and SYDVKM. With 3 bases clipped from V and 16 bases from J, the junction kept 13 bases outside the gene matches.

Details on this clone: One junction end disagrees with the germline gene, perhaps due to a read error. The CDR3 nucleotides read TGTGCCAGTGGTATGGACCAGCAAAACATTCAGTACTTC. This sequence encodes CASGMDQQNIQYF. This chain connects TRBV19 to TRBJ2-4; D gene unclear. Looked up from germline, CDR1 is LNHDA and CDR2 is SQIVND (reference sequence). There are 13 residues in the CDR3.

This chain joins TRBV4-1 and TRBJ2-1; the match to TRBD2 covers 12 bases. V lost 4 bases and J lost 6; bases outside the gene matches: 4. Germline CDR1 reads MGHRA; CDR2 reads YSYEKL. The CDR3 is made up of 15 amino acids. The CDR3 loop reads CASSRLGLAGNEQFF. CDR3 bases: TGCGCCAGCAGCCGGTTGGGACTAGCGGGCAATGAGCAGTTCTTC.

Note on this clone: Additional DNA sequences in this sample encode the identical CDR3. The CDR3 reads CASSLGALNEQFF. The CDR3 DNA sequence: TGTGCCAGCAGCTTAGGGGCCCTCAATGAGCAGTTCTTC. The genes are TRBV7-3 and TRBJ2-1; D may be TRBD1 (5 bases). The germline gives CDR1 SGHTA, CDR2 FQGTGA. Deletions cut 2 bases from V and 6 bases from J, with 8 bases between. CDR3 length: 13 residues.

This chain connects TRBV2 to TRBJ1-5, with D possibly matching TRBD1 (5 bases). Per germline, CDR1 SNHLY and CDR2 FYNNEI. This CDR3 region has 14 residues. Trimming left V 2 bases short and J 14 bases short, with 19 bases between. CDR3 in amino acids: CASSETPGDSGKHF. Here the CDR3 DNA reads TGTGCCAGCAGTGAAACCCCTGGGGACTCCGGGAAGCATTTT.

The rearrangement links TRBV19 to TRBJ1-1; D uncertain. V was pared by 5 bases and J by 0 bases, with 7 bases between. The CDR3 consists of 13 residues. Germline values: CDR1 LNHDA, CDR2 SQIVND (reference sequence). CDR3 protein: CASSRTLNTEAFF. CDR3 sequence (DNA): TGTGCCAGTAGTCGCACGTTGAACACTGAAGCTTTCTTT.

The V call is TRBV9, the J call TRBJ2-3, with D possibly TRBD1 on 5 matching bases. In germline, CDR1 is SGDLS, CDR2 YYNGEE. The CDR3 runs to 14 residues. The germline V and J ends were trimmed by 0 bases and 11 bases, with 16 bases remaining between them. The CDR3 DNA reads as TGTGCCAGCAGCGTAGAGTTAGGGGTTGGGATGCAGTATTTT. Its translation is CASSVELGVGMQYF. Full variable domain (remainder filled in from reference TRBV9 and TRBJ2-3): DSGVTQTPKHLITATGQRVTLRCSPRSGDLSVYWYQQSLDQGLQFLIQYYNGEERAKGNILERFSAQQFPDLHSELNLSSLELGDSALYFCASSVELGVGMQYFGPGTRLTVL.

This clone was seen once. The chain is built from TRBV14 and TRBJ2-5; 10 bases are shared with TRBD1. Unmatched junction bases numbered 1, after V lost 4 bases and J lost 2 bases. CDR1 is SGHDN and CDR2 is FVKESK in the germline V gene. The CDR3 is made up of 14 amino acids. In DNA form, the CDR3 reads TGTGCCAGCAGCCCGGACAGGGGGCAAGAGACCCAGTACTTC. This codes for CASSPDRGQETQYF.

The chain links TRBV6-1 to TRBJ2-1; TRBD2 agrees at 9 bases. From germline, CDR1 is MNHNS and CDR2 SASEGT. CDR3 length equals 16 residues. V was pared by 4 bases and J by 6 bases, with 10 bases of the junction left unmatched. CDR3: CASSVVGLAGLNEQFF. The CDR3 DNA sequence: TGTGCCAGCAGTGTCGTTGGGCTAGCGGGACTCAATGAGCAGTTCTTC.

The gene calls are TRBV7-8 and TRBJ2-7; maybe TRBD1 (6 bases). Germline values: CDR1 SGHVS, CDR2 FQNEAQ. This CDR3 comprises 13 residues. Trimming cost V 5 bases and J 7 bases, with 15 bases left between them. CDR3 loop: CASSPRAGEEQYF. The CDR3 coding sequence is TGTGCCAGCAGCCCCCGGGCAGGGGAAGAGCAGTACTTC.

The chain is built from TRBV30 and TRBJ1-5; D is perhaps TRBD1 (6 bases). Trimming shortened V by 2 bases and J by 4 bases, and 12 bases separated the two germline ends. This CDR3 has 14 amino acids. Looked up from germline, CDR1 is GTSNPN and CDR2 is SVGIG (reference sequence). Here the CDR3 reads CAWSFAGDNQPQHF. The CDR3 bases are TGTGCCTGGAGTTTTGCAGGGGATAATCAGCCCCAGCATTTT.

A single count supports this clone. V is TRBV29-1 and J is TRBJ2-1, with D maybe TRBD2 (6 bases). The CDR3 runs to 13 residues. The germline CDR1 and CDR2 sequences are SQVTM and ANQGSEA. Trimming took 7 bases from V and 7 from J, leaving 17 bases between them. In DNA, the CDR3 is TGCAGCGCCTCTCCGCAAAGCGGGAATGAGCAGTTCTTC. Translation: CSASPQSGNEQFF.